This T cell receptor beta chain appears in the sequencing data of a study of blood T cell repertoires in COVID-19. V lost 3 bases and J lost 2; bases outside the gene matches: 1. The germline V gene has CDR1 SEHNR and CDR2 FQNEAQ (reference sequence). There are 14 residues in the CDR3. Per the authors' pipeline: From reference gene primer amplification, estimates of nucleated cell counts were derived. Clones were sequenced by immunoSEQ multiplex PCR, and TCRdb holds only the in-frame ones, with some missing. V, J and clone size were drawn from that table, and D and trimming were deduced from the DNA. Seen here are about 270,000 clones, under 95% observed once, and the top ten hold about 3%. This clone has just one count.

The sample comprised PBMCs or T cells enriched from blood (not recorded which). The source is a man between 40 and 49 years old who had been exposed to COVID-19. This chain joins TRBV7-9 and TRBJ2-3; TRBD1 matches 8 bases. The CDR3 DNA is TGTGCCAGCAGCTTGGACAGGGCCACAGATACGCAGTATTTT. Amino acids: CASSLDRATDTQYF.